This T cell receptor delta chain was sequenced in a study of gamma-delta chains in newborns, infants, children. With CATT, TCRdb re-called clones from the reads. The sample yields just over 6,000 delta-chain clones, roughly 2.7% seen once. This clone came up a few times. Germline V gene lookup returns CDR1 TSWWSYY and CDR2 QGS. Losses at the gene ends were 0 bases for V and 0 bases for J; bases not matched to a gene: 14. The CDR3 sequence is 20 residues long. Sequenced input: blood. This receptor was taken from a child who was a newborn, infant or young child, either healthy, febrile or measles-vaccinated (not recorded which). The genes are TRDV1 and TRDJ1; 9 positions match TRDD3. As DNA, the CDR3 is TGTGCTCTTGGGGAACTGATTATCCTGGGGGATGAGGGATACACCGATAAACTCATCTTT. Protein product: CALGELIILGDEGYTDKLIF.